These 9 T cell receptor beta chains were sequenced from one sample in a study of CD8+CD57+ T cells in acquired aplastic anemia. TCR beta VDJ and CDR3 profiles were obtained from a genomic DNA template. A single record per CDR3 protein comes from TCRdb applying MiXCR to the reads. Of 150,000 to 200,000 distinct CDR3 sequences listed, 64% are singletons. Sequenced sample: sorted CD4+, CD8+, or CD8+CD57+ T cells (not recorded which) from PBMCs. All receptors derive from a human donor with severe aplastic anemia or a healthy control (not recorded which).

The chain links TRBV9 to TRBJ1-2; D is ambiguous. This CDR3 is built from 8 residues. V was clipped by 4 bases and J by 14 bases, with 6 bases between them. The germline V gene has CDR1 SGDLS and CDR2 YYNGEE. The CDR3 sequence: CASSPSTF. Here the CDR3 DNA reads TGTGCCAGCAGCCCTTCAACCTTC. The full variable domain, completed using reference TRBV9 and TRBJ1-2, is DSGVTQTPKHLITATGQRVTLRCSPRSGDLSVYWYQQSLDQGLQFLIQYYNGEERAKGNILERFSAQQFPDLHSELNLSSLELGDSALYFCASSPSTFGSGTRLTVV.

V and J are TRBV5-1 and TRBJ2-2; 10 positions match TRBD1. CDR1 and CDR2 from the germline V gene are SGHRS and YFSETQ. The CDR3 spans 17 residues. The junction had 5 bases not matched to a gene; V was cut back by 0 bases and J by 3 bases. CDR3 nucleotide sequence: TGCGCCAGCAGCTTGGGGGACAGGGGCACAGACACCGGGGAGCTGTTTTTT. As protein: CASSLGDRGTDTGELFF. The variable domain in full, completed from reference TRBV5-1 and TRBJ2-2, reads KAGVTQTPRYLIKTRGQQVTLSCSPISGHRSVSWYQQTPGQGLQFLFEYFSETQRNKGNFPGRFSGRQFSNSRSEMNVSTLELGDSALYLCASSLGDRGTDTGELFFGEGSRLTVL.

This clonotype was found a few times. This sequence joins TRBV19 and TRBJ1-5; D is ambiguous. V was cut by 6 bases and J by 0 bases, with 9 bases left in between. This CDR3 has 14 residues. Germline-derived CDR1 and CDR2 are LNHDA and SQIVND (reference sequence). The CDR3 sequence: CASRAGYSNQPQHF. DNA of the CDR3: TGTGCCAGTAGGGCAGGCTATAGCAATCAGCCCCAGCATTTT. Full variable domain (missing parts from reference TRBV19 and TRBJ1-5): DGGITQSPKYLFRKEGQNVTLSCEQNLNHDAMYWYRQDPGQGLRLIYYSQIVNDFQKGDIAEGYSVSREKKESFPLTVTSAQKNPTAFYLCASRAGYSNQPQHFGDGTRLSIL.

This clonotype was detected only once. The chain joins TRBV19 to TRBJ1-3; D not resolved. The germline CDR1 and CDR2 sequences are LNHDA and SQIVND (reference sequence). Trimming took off 5 bases at V and 8 bases at J, with 22 bases between the two ends. The CDR3 totals 16 residues. The CDR3 DNA reads as TGTGCCAGTAGTTACCACCGGGTCGACAAGGAAGACACCATATATTTT. Translating it yields CASSYHRVDKEDTIYF.

V gene TRBV2 combines with J gene TRBJ2-5; 8 nucleotides align to TRBD1. Unmatched junction bases numbered 15, after V lost 6 bases and J lost 0 bases. This CDR3 is 18 amino acids long. Germline V gene data show CDR1 as SNHLY and CDR2 as FYNNEI. This CDR3 reads CASSRDRMGGPDQETQYF. The CDR3 coding sequence is TGTGCCAGCAGCCGGGACAGGATGGGGGGACCAGACCAAGAGACCCAGTACTTC.

This clonotype appeared a few times. The rearrangement uses TRBV20-1 and TRBJ1-2; D gene unclear. The germline V and J ends were trimmed by 0 bases and 4 bases, with 15 bases remaining between them. This CDR3 comprises 15 residues. Germline CDR1 and CDR2: DFQATT and SNEGSKA (reference sequence). The CDR3 DNA follows: TGCAGTGCTAGAGATCGGGAGGCAGCCACCTATGGCTACACCTTC. Protein sequence: CSARDREAATYGYTF.

This rearrangement joins TRBV6-5 to TRBJ2-7; D remains unclear. Germline V gene lookup returns CDR1 MNHEY and CDR2 SVGAGI. The ends were cut back, 0 bases at V and 2 bases at J, with 5 bases in the middle. The CDR3 contains 13 residues. The CDR3 loop is CASSYSQTYEQYF. Written as DNA, the CDR3 is TGTGCCAGCAGTTACTCTCAGACCTACGAGCAGTACTTC.

Points on this clonotype: An end of the junction differs from the germline gene, which may be a read error. This chain links TRBV7-9 with TRBJ1-1; no reliable D call. Germline V gene data show CDR1 as SEHNR and CDR2 as FQNEAQ (reference sequence). The CDR3 runs 14 residues. The CDR3 spells CASRRSDWNNEAFF. The CDR3 region has the DNA TGTGCCAGCAGGCGGTCGGATTGGAACAATGAAGCTTTCTTT.

The V call is TRBV7-2, the J call TRBJ1-1, with 8 positions matching TRBD1. This CDR3 region has 15 residues. After removal of 1 base from V and 4 bases from J, the junction contained 5 bases not matched to a gene. CDR1 and CDR2 from the germline V gene are SGHTA and FQGNSA. DNA for the CDR3: TGTGCCAGCAGCTTAGTTGCAGGGGGCGGCACTGAAGCTTTCTTT. It yields the protein CASSLVAGGGTEAFF.